Shown below are 32 T cell receptor beta chains from a single sample sequenced in a study of shared clonotypes between healthy human individuals. This table comes from immunoSEQ multiplex PCR, and its TCRdb copy is limited to in-frame clones, with some not included. The table has 530,000 or so clones, almost 80% seen once; the top ten hold under 15%. The source material was PBMCs. The receptors were gathered from a woman between 40 and 55 years old in good health. Some clones in this sample may be carry-over from other donors' samples.

This rearrangement joins TRBV11-1 to TRBJ1-2; tentative D call: TRBD1 (5 bases). V lost 1 base, J lost 2 bases, and 8 bases lay in between. Germline values: CDR1 SGHAT, CDR2 FQDESV (reference sequence). This CDR3 is 14 amino acids long. Here the CDR3 reads CASSLGPGNYGYTF. The CDR3 DNA sequence: TGTGCCAGCAGCTTAGGACCAGGGAACTATGGCTACACCTTC.

The chain joins TRBV27 to TRBJ2-2, with a weak D call TRBD2 (6 bases). The CDR3 consists of 14 residues. V was pared by 6 bases and J by 3 bases, with 11 bases between. Germline CDR1 is MNHEY and CDR2 is SMNVEV (reference sequence). CDR3 sequence reads: CASSLGGYTGELFF. CDR3 sequence (DNA): TGTGCCAGCAGCCTCGGGGGATACACCGGGGAGCTGTTTTTT.

This chain uses TRBV5-1 with TRBJ2-1, with 9 bases matching TRBD2. The V and J ends lost 0 bases and 7 bases, in that order; junction bases with no gene match: 8. CDR1 is SGHRS, CDR2 YFSETQ, per germline. The CDR3 totals 16 residues. CDR3: CASSLVAGGPGNEQFF. In nucleotides, the CDR3 is TGCGCCAGCAGCTTGGTCGCGGGAGGGCCAGGGAATGAGCAGTTCTTC.

The chain uses TRBV5-4 and TRBJ2-3; a weak D match, TRBD1 (5 bases). Germline CDR1 reads SGHNT; CDR2 reads YYREEE (reference sequence). This CDR3 has 15 residues. Trimming took 4 bases from V and 8 from J, leaving 20 bases between them. In DNA, the CDR3 is TGTGCCAGCAGCGTGGGTCGAGTCTGGGGCGGTACGCAGTATTTT. Translated, it gives CASSVGRVWGGTQYF.

This rearrangement joins TRBV7-2 to TRBJ2-1, with 7 nucleotides matching TRBD2. This CDR3 region has 16 residues. Germline assignment: CDR1 SGHTA and CDR2 FQGNSA. V lost 4 bases and J lost 0; bases outside the gene matches: 6. The CDR3 region is CASSSLAGRSYNEQFF. DNA of the CDR3: TGTGCCAGCAGCTCTTTAGCGGGCCGCTCCTACAATGAGCAGTTCTTC.

The count of this clone is one. The chain employs TRBV10-2 and TRBJ1-1; TRBD1 matches 7 bases. Germline V gives CDR1 WSHSY, CDR2 SAAADI. J lost 2 bases, V lost 10 bases, and 19 bases had no gene match. The CDR3 has 17 amino acids. The CDR3 region has the DNA TGCGCCACCAAGAGGGGGCAGGCCGGGTGGGGTAACACTGAAGCTTTCTTT. It codes for CATKRGQAGWGNTEAFF.

This clone was observed once. The chain couples TRBV28 to TRBJ2-7; weak D call: TRBD1 (6 bases). The CDR3 spans 14 residues. Germline V gene sequence: CDR1 MDHEN, CDR2 SYDVKM. V was clipped by 5 bases and J by 2 bases, with 13 bases between them. The CDR3 DNA sequence: TGTGCCAGCAGTGAAACGACAGGTACCTACGAGCAGTACTTC. Amino acid sequence: CASSETTGTYEQYF. The full variable domain, with the rest looked up from reference TRBV28 and TRBJ2-7, is DVKVTQSSRYLVKRTGEKVFLECVQDMDHENMFWYRQDPGLGLRLIYFSYDVKMKEKGDIPEGYSVSREKKERFSLILESASTNQTSMYLCASSETTGTYEQYFGPGTRLTVT.

Worth noting for this clone: The likely explanation is a read error, given a far larger clone one base away. V is TRBV18 and J is TRBJ2-7, with 7 bases that match TRBD2. The CDR3 length is 14 residues. CDR1 KGHSH and CDR2 LQKENI come from the germline V gene. J gave up 2 bases and V 3 bases, and 4 bases lay outside the gene matches. CDR3 bases: TGTGCCAGCTCACCTATGGCGGGAGCCTACGAGCAGTACTTC. Translation gives CASSPMAGAYEQYF.

J is TRBJ2-3 and V is TRBV5-4; 7 nucleotides agree with TRBD2. The CDR3 spans 17 residues. The germline V gene encodes CDR1 SGHNT and CDR2 YYREEE (reference sequence). V was clipped by 4 bases and J by 0 bases; unmatched bases: 11. This CDR3 is CASSRRGGALSTDTQYF. In DNA form, the CDR3 reads TGTGCCAGCAGCCGCCGCGGGGGAGCCCTTAGCACAGATACGCAGTATTTT.

The genes are TRBV5-6 and TRBJ2-7; tentatively, D is TRBD2 (5 bases). The CDR3 covers 13 residues. Germline lookup yields CDR1 SGHDT and CDR2 YYEEEE. The V gene lost 4 bases and the J gene lost 6 bases, with 14 bases spanning the gap. The CDR3 DNA is TGTGCCAGCAGCCTAGAAAGGACTTCCGAGCAGTACTTC. Translation: CASSLERTSEQYF.

V and J are TRBV7-9 and TRBJ1-1; 9 bases agree with TRBD1. The CDR3 covers 15 residues. Germline V gives CDR1 SEHNR, CDR2 FQNEAQ (reference sequence). Trimming at V came to 4 bases and at J to 3 bases, leaving 6 bases not matched to a gene. CDR3 DNA: TGTGCCAGCAGCTACCGGACAGGGGAGGACACTGAAGCTTTCTTT. Translation gives CASSYRTGEDTEAFF.

V is TRBV11-3 and J is TRBJ2-7; no reliable D call. CDR3 length: 14 residues. Germline V lookup: CDR1 SGHNT, CDR2 YENEEA. V lost 1 base, J lost 6 bases, and 13 bases lay in between. CDR3 sequence (DNA): TGTGCCAGCAGCTTAGGACCCTCGTTTTCCGAGCAGTACTTC. Translated: CASSLGPSFSEQYF.

V is TRBV18 and J is TRBJ1-1, with 7 bases identical to TRBD1. The CDR3 extends over 16 amino acids. CDR1 is KGHSH and CDR2 is LQKENI in the germline V gene. The ends lost 3 bases at V and 5 bases at J; junction bases unmatched: 12. DNA of the CDR3: TGTGCCAGCTCACCGGCGGCAGGGGGGGGACGGACTGAAGCTTTCTTT. Encoded protein: CASSPAAGGGRTEAFF.

The chain joins TRBV6-1 to TRBJ2-7; D is ambiguous. Trimming shortened V by 4 bases and J by 0 bases, and 13 bases separated the two germline ends. This CDR3 comprises 15 residues. Germline lookup yields CDR1 MNHNS and CDR2 SASEGT. The CDR3 here is CASSGSPPPSYEQYF. DNA of the CDR3: TGTGCCAGCAGTGGCAGCCCACCCCCCTCCTACGAGCAGTACTTC.

This clone was detected a few times. This rearrangement joins TRBV4-2 to TRBJ2-7; no clear D. The CDR3 is 15 residues long. Trimming took 4 bases from V and 1 from J, leaving 14 bases between them. CDR1 and CDR2 from the germline V gene are LGHNA and YNFKEQ. The CDR3 protein is CASSPSRLVSYEQYF. CDR3 sequence (DNA): TGTGCCAGCAGCCCCTCTCGACTTGTATCCTACGAGCAGTACTTC.

This chain uses TRBV6-1 with TRBJ1-2; 7 positions match TRBD1. V shed 1 base, J shed 4 bases, and the junction held 9 bases outside the gene matches. Per the germline V gene, CDR1 is MNHNS and CDR2 is SASEGT. The CDR3 covers 16 residues. The CDR3 DNA sequence: TGTGCCAGCAGTGAAGGATTAGGGGGCGCGGGCTATGGCTACACCTTC. Translated, it gives CASSEGLGGAGYGYTF.

The chain uses TRBV30 and TRBJ2-4; 12 bases are a match to TRBD2. V lost 4 bases, J lost 9 bases, and 10 bases stayed unmatched. The CDR3 totals 15 residues. Germline CDR1 GTSNPN, CDR2 SVGIG (reference sequence). The chain's CDR3 is CAWTHLAGGRGIQYF. Written as DNA, the CDR3 is TGTGCCTGGACGCACCTAGCGGGAGGGCGGGGCATTCAGTACTTC.

The rearrangement uses TRBV5-1 and TRBJ1-2; TRBD1 agrees at 9 bases. The germline V gene encodes CDR1 SGHRS and CDR2 YFSETQ. Trimming took 6 bases from V and 5 from J; bases not matched to a gene: 8. The CDR3 has 14 amino acids. CDR3 protein: CASKEQGARYGYTF. The DNA for the CDR3 is TGCGCCAGCAAAGAACAGGGGGCTAGGTATGGCTACACCTTC.

The V gene is TRBV28, the J gene TRBJ2-1, with 10 positions matching TRBD2. This CDR3 contains 16 residues. The J segment lost 4 bases and the V segment lost 5 bases, leaving 8 bases of the junction unmatched. CDR1 is MDHEN, CDR2 SYDVKM, per germline. The CDR3 spells CASSPQGLAKYNEQFF. In DNA form, the CDR3 reads TGTGCCAGCAGTCCTCAGGGACTAGCGAAGTACAATGAGCAGTTCTTC.

V is TRBV4-1 and J is TRBJ1-1; D is unclear. The CDR3 contains 13 residues. V shed 1 base and J shed 5 bases, with 8 bases lying between them. Germline-derived CDR1 and CDR2 are MGHRA and YSYEKL. In DNA form, the CDR3 reads TGCGCCAGCAGCCAAGTTCGGAGGACTGAAGCTTTCTTT. Amino acid sequence: CASSQVRRTEAFF.

This chain joins TRBV10-3 and TRBJ2-2, with 9 positions matching TRBD2. Germline trimming cut 7 bases from V and 4 bases from J; bases unmatched to any gene: 10. CDR3 length: 16 amino acids. Germline values: CDR1 ENHRY, CDR2 SYGVKD. CDR3 residues: CAITEGGRALTGELFF. The CDR3 DNA sequence: TGTGCCATCACCGAGGGCGGGAGGGCCCTCACCGGGGAGCTGTTTTTT.

This chain links TRBV7-9 with TRBJ2-1; D is uncertain. Germline V gene data show CDR1 as SEHNR and CDR2 as FQNEAQ (reference sequence). There are 15 residues in the CDR3. Trimming removed 5 bases at V and 8 bases at J, with 19 bases between. CDR3 coding DNA: TGTGCCAGCAGCCCGGGTTTGGGCCATGGAGATGAGCAGTTCTTC. This codes for CASSPGLGHGDEQFF.

The chain employs TRBV27 and TRBJ1-1, with 10 nucleotides matching TRBD1. The germline V gene encodes CDR1 MNHEY and CDR2 SMNVEV (reference sequence). CDR3 length: 18 residues. With 6 bases clipped from V and 1 base from J, the junction kept 14 bases outside the gene matches. The CDR3 region has the DNA TGTGCCAGCAGGCCGGGGACAGGGGACCCCCACGCGAACACTGAAGCTTTCTTT. It yields the protein CASRPGTGDPHANTEAFF.

The chain recombines TRBV7-8 with TRBJ2-7, with 7 bases aligning to TRBD2. The CDR3 covers 15 residues. Germline V gives CDR1 SGHVS, CDR2 FQNEAQ. The junction had 8 bases not matched to a gene; V was cut back by 2 bases and J by 4 bases. The CDR3: CASSLRRGGQYEQYF. The DNA of the CDR3 is TGTGCCAGCAGCTTACGTCGGGGAGGGCAGTACGAGCAGTACTTC.

The sample holds a few counts of this clone. The chain combines TRBV18 with TRBJ2-5, with 9 nucleotides matching TRBD2. The V and J ends lost 3 bases and 5 bases, in that order; junction bases with no gene match: 1. Germline CDR1 reads KGHSH; CDR2 reads LQKENI. There are 13 residues in the CDR3. The CDR3 reads CASSPTSGETQYF. As DNA, the CDR3 is TGTGCCAGCTCACCGACTAGCGGCGAGACCCAGTACTTC.

On this clone itself: A junction end diverges from the germline sequence, so it may reflect a read error. J is TRBJ2-1 and V is TRBV5-1; 11 bases fit TRBD2. CDR1 is SGHRS and CDR2 is YFSETQ in the germline V gene. This CDR3 comprises 13 residues. CDR3 region: CASSQIAGGGLIF. CDR3 DNA sequence: TGCGCCAGCAGCCAGATAGCGGGAGGGGGGTTGATCTTC.

The chain employs TRBV7-3 and TRBJ2-1; the match to TRBD2 covers 10 bases. The J segment lost 8 bases and the V segment lost 5 bases, leaving 9 bases of the junction unmatched. From germline, CDR1 is SGHTA and CDR2 FQGTGA. The CDR3 is 15 amino acids. CDR3 in amino acids: CASSPPAGGLDEQFF. The CDR3 DNA reads TGTGCCAGCAGCCCCCCAGCGGGAGGGCTCGATGAGCAGTTCTTC.

V is TRBV5-1 and J is TRBJ2-2; D possibly corresponds to TRBD1 (5 bases). Germline CDR1 is SGHRS and CDR2 is YFSETQ. The CDR3 extends over 16 amino acids. V was trimmed by 0 bases and J by 1 base, leaving 10 bases between them. The CDR3 bases are TGCGCCAGCAGCTTGGCCCAGGGCTTGAACACCGGGGAGCTGTTTTTT. Its translation: CASSLAQGLNTGELFF. Full variable domain (rest looked up from reference TRBV5-1 and TRBJ2-2): KAGVTQTPRYLIKTRGQQVTLSCSPISGHRSVSWYQQTPGQGLQFLFEYFSETQRNKGNFPGRFSGRQFSNSRSEMNVSTLELGDSALYLCASSLAQGLNTGELFFGEGSRLTVL.

The rearrangement uses TRBV7-9 and TRBJ2-5; 9 nucleotides line up with TRBD1. The CDR3 is 14 residues long. Germline-derived CDR1 and CDR2 are SEHNR and FQNEAQ (reference sequence). With 5 bases clipped from V and 4 bases from J, the junction kept 5 bases outside the gene matches. CDR3 coding DNA: TGTGCCAGCAGCGTGGGACAGGGAGGAGAGACCCAGTACTTC. It codes for CASSVGQGGETQYF.

This chain joins TRBV6-4 and TRBJ2-3, with 15 nucleotides matching TRBD2. From germline, CDR1 is MRHNA and CDR2 SNTAGT. The CDR3 is 16 amino acids. V lost 6 bases and J lost 6; bases outside the gene matches: 7. This chain's CDR3 is CASSPGLAGGGDTQYF. The CDR3 nucleotides are TGTGCCAGCAGCCCGGGACTAGCGGGAGGAGGCGATACGCAGTATTTT.

This chain links TRBV5-1 with TRBJ1-3, with D hard to call. Trimming cost V 0 bases and J 0 bases, with 7 bases left between them. From germline, CDR1 is SGHRS and CDR2 YFSETQ. The CDR3 loop spans 15 amino acids. The CDR3 region is CASSLEAVSGNTIYF. The CDR3 nucleotides read TGCGCCAGCAGCTTGGAGGCGGTCTCTGGAAACACCATATATTTT.

The rearrangement joins TRBV18 to TRBJ2-2; D remains ambiguous. This CDR3 spans 16 amino acids. The V end was cut by 0 bases, the J end by 3 bases, with 11 bases between. The germline V gene encodes CDR1 KGHSH and CDR2 LQKENI. CDR3 protein: CASSPPSRRDTGELFF. The CDR3 coding sequence is TGTGCCAGCTCACCACCGAGCAGGAGAGACACCGGGGAGCTGTTTTTT.